This paragraph covers one T cell receptor (beta chain) sequence. Its target is unknown. Germline is not matched at one junction end, which may reflect a read error. This record comes from a study of breast tumors, draining lymph nodes, adjacent tissues. Axillary draining lymph nodes of breast cancer patients supplied the node samples. Study conclusions and caveats: Tumors had less TCR diversity than lymph nodes, more than nontumor tissue.

MiXCR, run by TCRdb on the multiplex PCR reads, gives a single entry per CDR3 protein. The top ten hold about 1.4% of the sample, which has around 230,000 distinct CDR3 sequences, about a third seen once. The sequencing sample was made of axillary lymph node tissue. The sequence came from a female donor with breast cancer. Some clones in this sample may be carry-over from other donors' samples.

This chain's CDR3 is CANSEYKQPERFF. For the CDR3, the DNA is TGTGCCAACAGTGAATATAAGCAGCCTGAGCGGTTCTTC. The V gene is TRBV25-1, the J gene TRBJ2-1, with no clear D. The CDR3 is made up of 13 amino acids. Germline-derived CDR1 and CDR2 are MGHDK and SYGVNS.